The T cell receptor (beta chain) under discussion was sequenced for a study of blood T cells in healthy people across ages. Overall study results and limits: As age increased, TCR beta diversity per million T cells fell in a roughly linear fashion.

Using a J-beta primer mix together with a sample-barcoded 5' primer, a second PCR was run for about 7 to 12 cycles. TCRdb used MiXCR to reprocess the 5' RACE reads, holding one entry per CDR3 protein. The sample yields about 670,000 distinct CDR3 sequences, more than 45% seen once. This clonotype has ten or more counts. Its antigen is currently unknown. The CDR3 runs to 15 residues. Germline V gives CDR1 DFQATT, CDR2 SNEGSKA (reference sequence). V was cut by 0 bases and J by 0 bases, with 11 bases left in between. The specimen was blood. This rearrangement joins TRBV20-1 to TRBJ1-1; D is perhaps TRBD1 (5 bases). The origin of this receptor is an elderly woman in good health. The CDR3 loop is CSARDSARVNTEAFF. CDR3 in DNA: TGCAGTGCTAGAGATTCGGCCAGGGTGAACACTGAAGCTTTCTTT.